The sequence of this T cell receptor (beta chain) was determined in a study of blood T cell repertoires in COVID-19. Background on the study: Specimens from acute and convalescent COVID-19 originated in the United States, Italy and Spain.

This clone was seen only once. The repertoire was sequenced with immunoSEQ multiplex PCR; TCRdb's copy has only in-frame clones and lacks some. The repertoire holds 140,000 to 150,000 clones, with around four fifths as singletons. The cohort comprised adults aged roughly 18 to 95 years residing in approximately 25 US areas. Sequenced input: PBMCs or T cells enriched from blood (not recorded which). This sequence was found in a woman aged 45-65 years who had recovered from COVID-19.

The CDR3 nucleotides read TGTGCCAGCAGTACCCCCTCGGGAGTCACAGATACGCAGTATTTT. Its translation: CASSTPSGVTDTQYF. The rearrangement uses TRBV28 and TRBJ2-3; a weak D match, TRBD2 (6 bases). Trimming took 5 bases from V and 2 from J, leaving 14 bases between them. The CDR3 spans 15 residues. Looked up from germline, CDR1 is MDHEN and CDR2 is SYDVKM.